This T cell receptor beta chain is from a study of human T cells and chemical hapten exposure. This sample's time point: patch test 1, 2 weeks after DPC sensitization. Specified treatment: therapeutic diphenylcyclopropenone sensitization with weekly scalp DPC. This CDR3 spans 15 amino acids. V was trimmed by 0 bases and J by 8 bases, leaving 16 bases between them. The germline CDR1 and CDR2 sequences are LGHNA and YNFKEQ. This clonotype was found many times. TCRdb re-called the RACE reads through MiXCR, storing one row per CDR3 protein. The sample shows nearly 80,000 distinct CDR3 sequences, around 10% of them seen only once.

The receptor's source is a woman aged 45 to 65 with alopecia areata. Some clones in this sample may be carry-over from other donors' samples. The specimen comprised whole blood, sampled in connection with sensitization to the hapten diphenylcyclopropenone (DPC). The gene calls are TRBV4-2 and TRBJ1-2; perhaps TRBD1 as D (6 bases). The CDR3, as DNA: TGTGCCAGCAGCCAAGAGGGGGCCGCCTTCTGGGGCTACACCTTC. This encodes CASSQEGAAFWGYTF.